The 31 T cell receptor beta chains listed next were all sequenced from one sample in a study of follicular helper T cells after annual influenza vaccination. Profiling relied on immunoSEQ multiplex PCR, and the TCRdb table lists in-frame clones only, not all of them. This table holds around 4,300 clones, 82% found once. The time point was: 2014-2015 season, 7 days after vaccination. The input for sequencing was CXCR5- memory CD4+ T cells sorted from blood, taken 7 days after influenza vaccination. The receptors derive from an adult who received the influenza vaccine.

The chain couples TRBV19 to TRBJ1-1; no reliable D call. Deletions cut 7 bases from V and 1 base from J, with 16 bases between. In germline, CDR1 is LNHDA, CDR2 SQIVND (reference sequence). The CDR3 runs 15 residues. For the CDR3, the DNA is TGTGCCAGTACCCACTACCCAATGTGGAACACTGAAGCTTTCTTT. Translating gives CASTHYPMWNTEAFF.

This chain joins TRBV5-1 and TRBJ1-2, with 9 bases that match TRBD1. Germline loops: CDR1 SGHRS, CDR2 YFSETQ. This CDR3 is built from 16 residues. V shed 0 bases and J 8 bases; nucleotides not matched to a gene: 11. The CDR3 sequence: CASSLGDREGLGGYTF. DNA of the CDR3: TGCGCCAGCAGCTTGGGGGACAGGGAAGGGCTTGGAGGCTACACCTTC.

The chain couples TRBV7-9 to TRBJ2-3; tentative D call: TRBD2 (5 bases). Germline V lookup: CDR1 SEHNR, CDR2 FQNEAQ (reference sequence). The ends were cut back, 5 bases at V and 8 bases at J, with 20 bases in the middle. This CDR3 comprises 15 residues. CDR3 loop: CASSQGWQAAGTQYF. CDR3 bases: TGTGCCAGCAGCCAAGGGTGGCAGGCGGCGGGTACGCAGTATTTT.

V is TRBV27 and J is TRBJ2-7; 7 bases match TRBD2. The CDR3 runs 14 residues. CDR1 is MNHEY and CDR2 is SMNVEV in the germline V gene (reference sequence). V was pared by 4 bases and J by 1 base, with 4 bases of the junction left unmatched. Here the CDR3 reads CASSSKRGSYEQYF. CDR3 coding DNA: TGTGCCAGCAGTTCCAAGCGGGGATCCTACGAGCAGTACTTC.

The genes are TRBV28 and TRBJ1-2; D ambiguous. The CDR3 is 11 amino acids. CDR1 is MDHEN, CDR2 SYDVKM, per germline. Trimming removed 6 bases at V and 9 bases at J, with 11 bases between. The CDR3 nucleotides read TGTGCCAGCAGCGTAACTCGCCGCTACACCTTC. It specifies CASSVTRRYTF.

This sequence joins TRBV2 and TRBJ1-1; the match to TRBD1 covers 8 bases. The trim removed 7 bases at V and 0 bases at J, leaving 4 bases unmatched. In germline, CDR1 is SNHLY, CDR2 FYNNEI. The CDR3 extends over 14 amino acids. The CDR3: CASTADRVNTEAFF. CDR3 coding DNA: TGTGCCAGCACCGCGGACAGGGTGAACACTGAAGCTTTCTTT.

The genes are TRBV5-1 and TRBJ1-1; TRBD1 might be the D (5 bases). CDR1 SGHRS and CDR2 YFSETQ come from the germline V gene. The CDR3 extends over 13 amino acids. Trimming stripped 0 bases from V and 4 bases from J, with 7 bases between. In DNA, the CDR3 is TGCGCCAGCAGCTTGGAGGGGAGCACTGAAGCTTTCTTT. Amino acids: CASSLEGSTEAFF. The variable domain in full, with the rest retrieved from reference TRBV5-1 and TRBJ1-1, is KAGVTQTPRYLIKTRGQQVTLSCSPISGHRSVSWYQQTPGQGLQFLFEYFSETQRNKGNFPGRFSGRQFSNSRSEMNVSTLELGDSALYLCASSLEGSTEAFFGQGTRLTVV.

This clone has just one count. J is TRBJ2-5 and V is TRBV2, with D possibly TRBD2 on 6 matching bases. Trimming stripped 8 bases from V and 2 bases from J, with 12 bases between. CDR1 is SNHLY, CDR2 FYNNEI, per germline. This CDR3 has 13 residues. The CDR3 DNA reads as TGTGCCAGCTCCGGCGCGGGGCAAGAGACCCAGTACTTC. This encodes CASSGAGQETQYF.

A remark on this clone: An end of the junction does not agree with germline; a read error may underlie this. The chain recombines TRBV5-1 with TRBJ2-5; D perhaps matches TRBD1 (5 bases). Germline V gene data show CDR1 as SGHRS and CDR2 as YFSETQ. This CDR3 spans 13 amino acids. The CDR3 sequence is CASSLEVGAYTHF. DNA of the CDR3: TGCGCCAGCAGCTTGGAGGTTGGGGCCTACACCCACTTC.

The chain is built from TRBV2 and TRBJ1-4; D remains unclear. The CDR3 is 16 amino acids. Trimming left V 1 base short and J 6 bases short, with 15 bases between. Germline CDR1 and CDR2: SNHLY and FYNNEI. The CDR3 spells CASSEVITGKDEKLFF. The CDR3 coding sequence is TGTGCCAGCAGTGAAGTGATTACGGGGAAAGATGAAAAACTGTTTTTT. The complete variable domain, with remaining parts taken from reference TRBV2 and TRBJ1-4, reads EPEVTQTPSHQVTQMGQEVILRCVPISNHLYFYWYRQILGQKVEFLVSFYNNEISEKSEIFDDQFSVERPDGSNFTLKIRSTKLEDSAMYFCASSEVITGKDEKLFFGSGTQLSVL.

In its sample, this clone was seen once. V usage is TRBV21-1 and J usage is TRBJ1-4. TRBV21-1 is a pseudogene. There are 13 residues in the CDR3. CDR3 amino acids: CASSFSRGEKLFF. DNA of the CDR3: TGTGCCAGCAGCTTCTCGCGAGGGGAAAAACTGTTTTTT.

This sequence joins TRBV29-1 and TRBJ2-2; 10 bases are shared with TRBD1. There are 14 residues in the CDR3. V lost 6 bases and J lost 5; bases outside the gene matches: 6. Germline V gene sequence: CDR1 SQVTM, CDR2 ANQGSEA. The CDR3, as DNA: TGCAGCGTAGGACAGGGGGTCAGTACCGGGGAGCTGTTTTTT. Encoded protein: CSVGQGVSTGELFF.

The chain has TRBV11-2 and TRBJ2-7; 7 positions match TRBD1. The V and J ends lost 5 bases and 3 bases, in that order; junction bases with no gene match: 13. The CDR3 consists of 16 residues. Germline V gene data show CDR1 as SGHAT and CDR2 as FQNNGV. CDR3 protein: CASSPISEGARYEQYF. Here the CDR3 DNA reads TGTGCCAGCAGCCCGATTAGTGAGGGGGCCCGCTACGAGCAGTACTTC.

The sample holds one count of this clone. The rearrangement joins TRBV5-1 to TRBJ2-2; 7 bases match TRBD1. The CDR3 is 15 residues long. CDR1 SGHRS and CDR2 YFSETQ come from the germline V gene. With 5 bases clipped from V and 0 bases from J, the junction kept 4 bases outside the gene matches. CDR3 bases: TGCGCCAGCAGTTGGGACAGCCCGAACACCGGGGAGCTGTTTTTT. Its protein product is CASSWDSPNTGELFF. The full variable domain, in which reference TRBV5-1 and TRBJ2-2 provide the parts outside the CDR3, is KAGVTQTPRYLIKTRGQQVTLSCSPISGHRSVSWYQQTPGQGLQFLFEYFSETQRNKGNFPGRFSGRQFSNSRSEMNVSTLELGDSALYLCASSWDSPNTGELFFGEGSRLTVL.

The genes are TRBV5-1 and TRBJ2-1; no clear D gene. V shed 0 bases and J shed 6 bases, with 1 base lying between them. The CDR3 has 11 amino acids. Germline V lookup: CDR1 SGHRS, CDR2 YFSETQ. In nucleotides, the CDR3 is TGCGCCAGCAGCTTGGCCAATGAGCAGTTCTTC. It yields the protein CASSLANEQFF.

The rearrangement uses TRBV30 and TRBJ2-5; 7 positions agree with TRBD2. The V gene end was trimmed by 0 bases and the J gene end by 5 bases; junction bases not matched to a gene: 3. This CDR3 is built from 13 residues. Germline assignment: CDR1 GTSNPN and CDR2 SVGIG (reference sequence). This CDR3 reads CAWSVGRGETQYF. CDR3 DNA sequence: TGTGCCTGGAGTGTGGGGCGGGGGGAGACCCAGTACTTC.

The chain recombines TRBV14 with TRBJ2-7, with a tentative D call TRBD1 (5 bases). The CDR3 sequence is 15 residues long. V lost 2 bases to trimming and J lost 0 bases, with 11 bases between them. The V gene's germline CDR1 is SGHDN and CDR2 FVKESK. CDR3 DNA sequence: TGTGCCAGCAGCCAATTTTGGGGCAGCTCCTACGAGCAGTACTTC. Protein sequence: CASSQFWGSSYEQYF.

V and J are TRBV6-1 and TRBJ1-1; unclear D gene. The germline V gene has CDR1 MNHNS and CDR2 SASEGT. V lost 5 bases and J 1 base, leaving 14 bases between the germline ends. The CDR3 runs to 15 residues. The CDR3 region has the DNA TGTGCCAGCAGTCTCCCCGGCATGGGGAACACTGAAGCTTTCTTT. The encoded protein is CASSLPGMGNTEAFF.

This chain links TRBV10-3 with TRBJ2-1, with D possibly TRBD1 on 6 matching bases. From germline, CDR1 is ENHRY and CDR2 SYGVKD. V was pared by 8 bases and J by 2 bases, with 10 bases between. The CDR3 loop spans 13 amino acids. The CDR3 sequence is CAIGGQAYNEQFF. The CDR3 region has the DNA TGTGCCATCGGGGGCCAGGCCTACAATGAGCAGTTCTTC.

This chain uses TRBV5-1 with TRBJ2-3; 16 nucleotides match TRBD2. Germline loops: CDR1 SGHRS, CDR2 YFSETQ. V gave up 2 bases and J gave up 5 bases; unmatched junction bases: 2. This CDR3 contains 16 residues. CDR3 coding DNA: TGCGCCAGCAGCTTCGGGACTAGCGGGGGGGAAGATACGCAGTATTTT. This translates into CASSFGTSGGEDTQYF.

CDR3 loop: CASSYGDTRDTQYF. The CDR3 coding sequence is TGTGCCAGCAGTTACGGCGACACTCGAGATACGCAGTATTTT. The chain links TRBV6-5 to TRBJ2-3; no reliable D call. CDR3 length equals 14 residues. V lost 2 bases and J 5 bases, leaving 11 bases between the germline ends. CDR1 is MNHEY, CDR2 SVGAGI, per germline.

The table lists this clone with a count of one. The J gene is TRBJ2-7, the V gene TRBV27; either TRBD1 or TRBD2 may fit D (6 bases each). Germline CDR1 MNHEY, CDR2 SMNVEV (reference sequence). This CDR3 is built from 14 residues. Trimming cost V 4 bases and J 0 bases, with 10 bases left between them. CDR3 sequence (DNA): TGTGCCAGCAGTTGGGGGGCCGTCTCCTACGAGCAGTACTTC. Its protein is CASSWGAVSYEQYF.

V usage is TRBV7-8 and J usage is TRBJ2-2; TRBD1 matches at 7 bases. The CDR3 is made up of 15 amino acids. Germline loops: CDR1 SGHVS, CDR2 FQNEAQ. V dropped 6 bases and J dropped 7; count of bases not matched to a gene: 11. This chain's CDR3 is CASRKDRVGVGELFF. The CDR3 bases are TGTGCCAGCAGGAAAGACAGGGTGGGAGTCGGGGAGCTGTTTTTT.

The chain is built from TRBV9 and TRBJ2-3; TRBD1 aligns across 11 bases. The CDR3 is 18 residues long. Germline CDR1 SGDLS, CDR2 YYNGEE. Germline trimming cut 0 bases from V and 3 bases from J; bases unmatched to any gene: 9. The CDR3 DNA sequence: TGTGCCAGCAGCGTAGAGGGACAGGGGGGACCGGCGACAGATACGCAGTATTTT. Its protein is CASSVEGQGGPATDTQYF.

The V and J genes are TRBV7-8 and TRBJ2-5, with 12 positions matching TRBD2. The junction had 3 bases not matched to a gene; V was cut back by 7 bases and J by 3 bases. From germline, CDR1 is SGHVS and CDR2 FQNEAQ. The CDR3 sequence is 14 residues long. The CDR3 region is CASNRLAGEETQYF. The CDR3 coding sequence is TGTGCCAGCAACCGACTAGCGGGGGAAGAGACCCAGTACTTC.

CDR3 coding DNA: TGTGCCAGCAGCACCCGGGACAGGGTAGGAGAAAAACTGTTTTTT. Translation gives CASSTRDRVGEKLFF. This chain joins TRBV7-8 and TRBJ1-4, with 9 bases identical to TRBD1. Germline-derived CDR1 and CDR2 are SGHVS and FQNEAQ. The length of the CDR3 is 15 residues. Trimming removed 5 bases from V and 8 bases from J; junction bases left unmatched: 9. Combining the CDR3 with reference TRBV7-8 and TRBJ1-4 gives the whole variable domain GAGVSQSPRYKVAKRGQDVALRCDPISGHVSLFWYQQALGQGPEFLTYFQNEAQLDKSGLPSDRFFAERPEGSVSTLKIQRTQQEDSAVYLCASSTRDRVGEKLFFGSGTQLSVL.

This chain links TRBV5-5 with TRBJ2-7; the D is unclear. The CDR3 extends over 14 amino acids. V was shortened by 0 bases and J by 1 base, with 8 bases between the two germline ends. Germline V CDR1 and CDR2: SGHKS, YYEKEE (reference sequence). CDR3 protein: CASSLATVSYEQYF. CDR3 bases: TGTGCCAGCAGCTTGGCAACGGTTTCCTACGAGCAGTACTTC.

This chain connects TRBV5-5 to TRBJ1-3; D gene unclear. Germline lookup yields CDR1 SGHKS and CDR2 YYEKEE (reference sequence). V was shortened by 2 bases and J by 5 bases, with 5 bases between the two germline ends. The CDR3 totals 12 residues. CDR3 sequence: CASSFERNTIYF. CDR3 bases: TGTGCCAGCAGCTTCGAGAGAAACACCATATATTTT.

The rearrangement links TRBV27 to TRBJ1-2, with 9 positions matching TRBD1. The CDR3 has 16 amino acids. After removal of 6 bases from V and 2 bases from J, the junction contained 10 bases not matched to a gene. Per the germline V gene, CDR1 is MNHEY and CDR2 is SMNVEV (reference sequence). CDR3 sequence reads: CASSLVPGTGNYGYTF. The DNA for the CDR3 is TGTGCCAGCAGCTTAGTACCCGGGACAGGGAACTATGGCTACACCTTC.

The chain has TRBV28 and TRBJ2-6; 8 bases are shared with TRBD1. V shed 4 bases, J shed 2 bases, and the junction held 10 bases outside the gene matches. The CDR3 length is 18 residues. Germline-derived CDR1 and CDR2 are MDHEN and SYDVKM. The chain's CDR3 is CASSSGTGLPPGANVLTF. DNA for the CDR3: TGTGCCAGCAGTTCCGGGACAGGTTTACCCCCTGGGGCCAACGTCCTGACTTTC.

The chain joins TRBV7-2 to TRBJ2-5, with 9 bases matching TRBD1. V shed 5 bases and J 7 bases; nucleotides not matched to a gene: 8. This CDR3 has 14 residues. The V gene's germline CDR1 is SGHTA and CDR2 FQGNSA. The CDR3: CASSPNRGPGTQYF. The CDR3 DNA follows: TGTGCCAGCAGCCCCAACAGGGGGCCGGGGACCCAGTACTTC.